This T cell receptor beta chain was sequenced in a study of shared clonotypes between healthy human individuals. Trimming took off 7 bases at V and 5 bases at J, with 15 bases between the two ends. Per germline, CDR1 SNHLY and CDR2 FYNNEI. This CDR3 spans 14 amino acids. The data were produced by immunoSEQ multiplex PCR, yet TCRdb's version contains in-frame clones alone and is incomplete. Here the sample spans roughly 1,800,000 clones, around 96% being singletons. Points from the study as a whole: Naive subsets, compared against memory subsets, generally had larger estimated richness values. Only blood underwent sampling, and tissue repertoires likely differ.

CD45RO-negative cells were positively selected for CCR7, leaving out terminally differentiated effector memory CD45RA+ cells. Notes on this clone: Its target is unknown.

The chain employs TRBV2 and TRBJ1-5; D is ambiguous. The sequenced material came from naive CD8+ T cells sorted from blood. The receptor was isolated from a man aged 18-30 years in good health. The CDR3 protein is CASTPLDTDQPQHF. The CDR3 bases are TGTGCCAGCACCCCCCTCGACACCGATCAGCCCCAGCATTTT.